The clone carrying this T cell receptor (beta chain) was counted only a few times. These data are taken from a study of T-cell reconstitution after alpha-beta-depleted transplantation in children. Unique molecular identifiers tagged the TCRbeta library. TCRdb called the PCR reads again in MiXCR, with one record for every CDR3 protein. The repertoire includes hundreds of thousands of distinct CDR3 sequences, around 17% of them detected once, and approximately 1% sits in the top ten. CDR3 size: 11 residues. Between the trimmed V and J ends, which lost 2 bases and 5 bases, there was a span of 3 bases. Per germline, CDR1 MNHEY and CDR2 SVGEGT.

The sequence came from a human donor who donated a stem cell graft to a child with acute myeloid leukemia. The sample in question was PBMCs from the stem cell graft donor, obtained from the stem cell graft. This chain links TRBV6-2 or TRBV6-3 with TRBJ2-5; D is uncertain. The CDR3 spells CASSYTETQYF. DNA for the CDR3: TGTGCCAGCAGTTACACGGAGACCCAGTACTTC.